These T cell receptor beta chains were read from a single sample in a study of T cell responses to AZD1222 COVID-19 vaccine. Sequencing was performed with immunoSEQ multiplex PCR; in TCRdb, only in-frame clones are kept and a portion is missing. The repertoire holds roughly 80,000 clones, with about nine tenths as singletons. This sample comprised peripheral blood, obtained 28 days after the second AZD1222 dose. These receptors were obtained from an adult who received the AZD1222 COVID-19 vaccine. CDR3s include the opening cysteine and the closing phenylalanine or tryptophan.

TRBV6-5 CASSYPVTGGGYGYTF
TRBV11-3 CASSLDYGREAQYF
TRBV4-2 CASSQLRGNDQPQHF
TRBV18 CASSPDRLDGYTF
TRBV3-1/TRBV3-2 CASSQGLTVYGYTF
TRBV4-1 CASSQTYDRSAKNIQYF
TRBV6-1 CASSEALGHLAETQYF
TRBV5-5 CASSNNLGQPQHF
TRBV11-3 CASSLDRGSASTAETQYF
TRBV18 CASSKTGDTNTEAFF
TRBV29-1 CSVEDSRDEKLFF
TRBV28 CASSLVTGQYEQYF
TRBV5-4 CASSSSGGRKGGYTF
TRBV5-4 CASSLLTNTEAFF
TRBV10-3 CAISESAGTSAGRETQYF
TRBV7-9 CASSPDPGQGRPTQYF
TRBV5-4 CASSSGASKNTGELFF
TRBV5-1 CASGFHPSDRANTGELFF
TRBV29-1 CSVIRDRDWETQYF
TRBV6-5 CASSRTGTNEKLFF
TRBV6-2/TRBV6-3 CASSYTGQGYEQYF
TRBV7-2 CASSFSLEDTQYF
TRBV6-5 CASSYSWGGYEQYF
TRBV7-2 CASSLGGAPEQYF
TRBV6-2/TRBV6-3 CASSASSGGLLGEQYF
TRBV19 CASSRQPEETQYF
TRBV25-1 CASSGTVYEQYF
TRBV9 CASSPPNAKQGSYEQYF
TRBV15 CATSRDAGQGTFKAKNIQYF
TRBV7-3 CASKPPPSGDEQYF
TRBV6-2/TRBV6-3 CASSYSSGTDYGYTF
TRBV4-1 CASSQEGGRGRHF
TRBV2 CASKGDRVGGYTF
TRBV24-1 CATSDSGLAGEKLYNEQFF
TRBV2 CASSTIAGEETQYF
TRBV28 CASSGTLAGYEQYF
TRBV7-3 CASSQLGGRTEAFF
TRBV18 CASSPFSSGNTIYF
TRBV11-3 CASSLGGTAPHEQFF
TRBV9 CASSVDAPGGSGNTIYF
TRBV7-2 CASSNSGNTIYF
TRBV6-6 CASPALNTGELFF
TRBV10-3 CAIGDRAEQYF
TRBV9 CASSSGVVDNEQFF
TRBV18 CASSPDLGGNEQYF
TRBV27 CASSSGTGSAIGYTF
TRBV11-3 CASSLGRQLNYEQYF
TRBV10-3 CAISPGQGGINYGYTF
TRBV7-2 CASRPTGSGYNEQFF
TRBV10-2 CASSEAQLADTDTQYF
TRBV2 CASSEEQGSNQPQHF
TRBV7-6 CASSLVPTGGREKLFF
TRBV27 CASSLRQGRSPLHF
TRBV4-3 CASSQAVSGRASYEQYF
TRBV2 CASAWTTNTGELFF
TRBV10-3 CAISATGAGEGYTF
TRBV5-4 CASSLVGGSNYGYTF
TRBV11-3 CASSLGGGGPGELFF
TRBV9 CASSVGSGLGAYEQYF
TRBV9 CASSVGNYYGYTF